This TCR beta chain appears in the sequencing data of a study of OX40 agonist ivuxolimab in advanced cancers. General study results and limits: Both blood CD4+ and CD8+ T cells showed clonal growth by week 6 at 0.1 to 3.0 mg/kg. Some nonresponders likewise displayed low normalized T-cell clonal expansion. Antigen specificity was not determined for the expanded peripheral T cells.

Libraries were prepared by immunoSEQ multiplex PCR; TCRdb keeps only in-frame clonotypes and omits some of them. The sample shows 20,000 to 25,000 clones, approximately 82% of them seen only once. Baseline, cycle 4 day 1, and cycle 7 day 1 were the blood sampling points. CDR3 length equals 15 residues. CDR1 and CDR2 from the germline V gene are SGHRS and YFSETQ. The J segment lost 5 bases and the V segment lost 4 bases, leaving 9 bases of the junction unmatched. A remark on this clone: The antigen is not known.

The sequence was collected from an adult with an advanced solid tumor such as melanoma, head and neck, liver or kidney cancer. This chain uses TRBV5-1 with TRBJ2-5, with 9 bases fitting TRBD2. The input for sequencing was CD4+ or CD8+ T cells sorted from blood, taken in a trial of the OX40 agonist ivuxolimab. CDR3 sequence reads: CASSLAGRGFETQYF. In DNA, the CDR3 is TGCGCCAGCAGCCTAGCGGGGCGGGGTTTTGAGACCCAGTACTTC.